Below, 19 T cell receptor beta chains from the same sample are listed, as sequenced in a study of blood T cell repertoires in COVID-19. Measured with immunoSEQ multiplex PCR; TCRdb has only the in-frame clones, and not every one. The repertoire holds approximately 230,000 clones, with about nine tenths as singletons. Input material: peripheral blood. Receptor source: a man younger than 40 who had recovered from COVID-19.

This chain joins TRBV10-1 and TRBJ2-6; D is possibly TRBD2 (6 bases). The V end lost 6 bases, the J end lost 0 bases, and 9 bases lay between the germline ends. The CDR3 covers 15 residues. The germline gives CDR1 WNHNN, CDR2 SYGVQD (reference sequence). The CDR3 loop reads CASSPEGSGANVLTF. CDR3 sequence (DNA): TGCGCCAGCAGCCCGGAGGGCTCTGGGGCCAACGTCCTGACTTTC.

The rearrangement links TRBV5-1 to TRBJ1-2, with D possibly matching TRBD1 (5 bases). V was pared by 0 bases and J by 3 bases, with 15 bases between. Germline-derived CDR1 and CDR2 are SGHRS and YFSETQ. The CDR3 has 16 residues. For the CDR3, the DNA is TGCGCCAGCAGCTTGGGCCCGGTTGGAGGGGACTATGGCTACACCTTC. This codes for CASSLGPVGGDYGYTF.

This clone was picked up one time. The chain is built from TRBV24-1 and TRBJ1-6; 7 nucleotides match TRBD1. Germline V gene lookup returns CDR1 KGHDR and CDR2 SFDVKD. The CDR3 runs to 15 residues. The V gene end was trimmed by 0 bases and the J gene end by 9 bases; junction bases not matched to a gene: 4. CDR3 DNA: TGTGCCACCAGTGATTTGACAGGGGAGCGTTCACCCCTCCACTTT. Protein sequence: CATSDLTGERSPLHF.

The J gene is TRBJ2-3, the V gene TRBV18, with D tentatively TRBD1 (6 bases). Germline V gene lookup returns CDR1 KGHSH and CDR2 LQKENI. V gave up 2 bases and J gave up 2 bases, with 17 bases separating them. This CDR3 spans 17 amino acids. CDR3 loop: CASSPKNWDTLTDTQYF. The CDR3 DNA reads as TGTGCCAGCTCACCAAAGAACTGGGACACTCTCACAGATACGCAGTATTTT.

This clone was observed a single time. The chain carries TRBV2 and TRBJ2-5; no clear D gene. The germline V gene has CDR1 SNHLY and CDR2 FYNNEI. There are 14 residues in the CDR3. V lost 5 bases, J lost 2 bases, and 12 bases lay in between. CDR3 DNA sequence: TGTGCCAGCAGTCAACCGGTCGAACAAGAGACCCAGTACTTC. Residues: CASSQPVEQETQYF.

The chain employs TRBV11-3 and TRBJ2-3; possible D gene TRBD1, 6 bases. Germline V CDR1 and CDR2: SGHNT, YENEEA. Trimming left V 6 bases short and J 1 base short, with 11 bases between. The CDR3 length is 14 residues. The CDR3: CASSYREGTDTQYF. For the CDR3, the DNA is TGTGCCAGCAGTTACAGGGAAGGCACAGATACGCAGTATTTT.

This chain uses TRBV6-2 or TRBV6-3 with TRBJ2-3; D remains ambiguous. Germline V gene sequence: CDR1 MNHEY, CDR2 SVGEGT. V shed 0 bases and J shed 1 base, with 11 bases lying between them. The CDR3 is made up of 16 amino acids. The CDR3 protein is CASSYSNEVGTDTQYF. The CDR3 DNA is TGTGCCAGCAGTTACTCTAACGAGGTCGGCACAGATACGCAGTATTTT.

The chain is built from TRBV15 and TRBJ1-5; 10 bases line up with TRBD1. Germline loops: CDR1 LNHNV, CDR2 YYDKDF (reference sequence). The CDR3 length is 16 residues. V gave up 6 bases and J gave up 3 bases; unmatched junction bases: 8. CDR3 amino acids: CATRRGTGDANQPQHF. The CDR3 DNA follows: TGTGCCACCAGACGTGGGACAGGGGATGCCAATCAGCCCCAGCATTTT. Variable domain in full (rest from reference TRBV15 and TRBJ1-5): DAMVIQNPRYQVTQFGKPVTLSCSQTLNHNVMYWYQQKSSQAPKLLFHYYDKDFNNEADTPDNFQSRRPNTSFCFLDIRSPGLGDTAMYLCATRRGTGDANQPQHFGDGTRLSIL.

A single count supports this clone. J is TRBJ1-3 and V is TRBV13; D not resolved. Trimming shortened V by 0 bases and J by 2 bases, and 11 bases separated the two germline ends. The germline CDR1 and CDR2 sequences are PRHDT and FYEKMQ (reference sequence). The CDR3 contains 16 residues. In DNA, the CDR3 is TGTGCCAGCAGCTTAGGGCGGAGGGTCCCTGGAAACACCATATATTTT. It codes for CASSLGRRVPGNTIYF.

The chain joins TRBV9 to TRBJ1-2; TRBD1 is a possible D gene (6 bases). In germline, CDR1 is SGDLS, CDR2 YYNGEE. The germline V and J ends were trimmed by 0 bases and 7 bases, with 13 bases remaining between them. CDR3 length: 14 amino acids. This CDR3 reads CASSVERGGLGYTF. The CDR3 DNA reads as TGTGCCAGCAGCGTAGAAAGAGGGGGTCTTGGCTACACCTTC.

This clone came up once. V and J are TRBV24-1 and TRBJ2-2, with D perhaps matching TRBD2 (5 bases). Trimming stripped 10 bases from V and 2 bases from J, with 16 bases between. Germline CDR1 is KGHDR and CDR2 is SFDVKD. This CDR3 comprises 15 residues. The CDR3 nucleotides are TGTGCCACAGAACGGGGAGAGGGTAACACCGGGGAGCTGTTTTTT. The encoded protein is CATERGEGNTGELFF.

The chain employs TRBV10-3 and TRBJ1-1; 8 bases map to TRBD1. There are 18 residues in the CDR3. Losses at the gene ends were 2 bases for V and 0 bases for J; bases not matched to a gene: 11. CDR1 is ENHRY and CDR2 is SYGVKD in the germline V gene. The CDR3 DNA sequence: TGTGCCATCAGTGAGGGCGGTCGGGACAGGCATATGAACACTGAAGCTTTCTTT. This encodes CAISEGGRDRHMNTEAFF.

The V and J genes are TRBV3-1 (or the pseudogene TRBV3-2) and TRBJ1-3; perhaps TRBD1 as D (5 bases). V gave up 2 bases and J gave up 2 bases, with 10 bases separating them. CDR3 length equals 15 residues. Germline values: CDR1 LGHDT, CDR2 YNNKEL (reference sequence). CDR3: CASSQMSGPGNTIYF. The DNA for the CDR3 is TGTGCCAGCAGCCAAATGTCAGGGCCTGGAAACACCATATATTTT.

This clone was seen just once. The rearrangement uses TRBV6-2 or TRBV6-3 and TRBJ2-5; 11 bases line up with TRBD2. The CDR3 runs to 17 residues. V shed 2 bases, J shed 0 bases, and the junction held 5 bases outside the gene matches. CDR1 and CDR2 from the germline V gene are MNHEY and SVGEGT. Written as DNA, the CDR3 is TGTGCCAGCAGTTACCTAGCGGGGGGCCAGTACCAAGAGACCCAGTACTTC. This encodes CASSYLAGGQYQETQYF.

The chain has TRBV10-3 and TRBJ1-2; unclear D gene. The germline CDR1 and CDR2 sequences are ENHRY and SYGVKD. Trimming cost V 3 bases and J 4 bases, with 6 bases left between them. CDR3 length: 12 residues. The CDR3 nucleotides are TGTGCCATCAGTGATAGAACCTATGGCTACACCTTC. Its translation: CAISDRTYGYTF.

This sequence joins TRBV30 and TRBJ1-5, with D possibly being TRBD1 (5 bases). The CDR3 totals 15 residues. CDR1 is GTSNPN, CDR2 SVGIG, per germline (reference sequence). V was clipped by 2 bases and J by 0 bases, with 11 bases between them. As DNA, the CDR3 is TGTGCCTGGAGTCGTGGACACCATAGCAATCAGCCCCAGCATTTT. Protein product: CAWSRGHHSNQPQHF.

The J gene is TRBJ1-2, the V gene TRBV7-2, with D possibly TRBD1 on 6 matching bases. Germline V lookup: CDR1 SGHTA, CDR2 FQGNSA. The CDR3 runs 15 residues. V lost 5 bases, J lost 6 bases, and 19 bases lay in between. In DNA form, the CDR3 reads TGTGCCAGCAGCCCCCAGGGGACACAAGGGCATGGCTACACCTTC. Translating gives CASSPQGTQGHGYTF.

The rearrangement uses TRBV6-5 and TRBJ1-2, with D perhaps matching TRBD1 (6 bases). This CDR3 has 14 amino acids. V was clipped by 4 bases and J by 5 bases, with 14 bases between them. From germline, CDR1 is MNHEY and CDR2 SVGAGI. CDR3 in DNA: TGTGCCAGCAGTTCTACCAACAGGGCATATGGCTACACCTTC. This codes for CASSSTNRAYGYTF.

This clone appeared a few times. This chain links TRBV7-2 with TRBJ1-1; the D is unclear. Trimming cost V 1 base and J 4 bases, with 10 bases left between them. Germline CDR1 SGHTA, CDR2 FQGNSA. This CDR3 region has 14 residues. CDR3 coding DNA: TGTGCCAGCAGCTTAGGCCAGGTGGTCACTGAAGCTTTCTTT. This codes for CASSLGQVVTEAFF. The full variable domain, rest sourced from reference TRBV7-2 and TRBJ1-1, is GAGVSQSPSNKVTEKGKDVELRCDPISGHTALYWYRQSLGQGLEFLIYFQGNSAPDKSGLPSDRFSAERTGGSVSTLTIQRTQQEDSAVYLCASSLGQVVTEAFFGQGTRLTVV.